These 15 T cell receptor beta chains share one sample of origin, sequenced in a study of T cells in tumors after PD-1 blockade. Here immunoSEQ multiplex PCR was the method, and the copy in TCRdb shows in-frame clones only, minus some. The top ten clones hold around 15% of a sample with some 60,000 clones, 80% of them seen once. The specimen was PBMCs, collected before anti-PD-1 treatment. The receptors were sampled from a human donor with basal cell carcinoma.

This clone was detected only a few times. One end of the junction varies from germline; a read error may be responsible. The chain recombines TRBV7-6 with TRBJ1-3; 7 nucleotides agree with TRBD1. The length of the CDR3 is 15 residues. Germline loops: CDR1 SGHVS, CDR2 FNYEAQ. CDR3 amino acids: CASSPTGTAGTTIYF. CDR3 DNA: TGTGCCAGCAGCCCGACCGGGACAGCAGGAACCACCATATATTTT.

The chain has TRBV30 and TRBJ1-1, with TRBD1 matching over 8 bases. There are 11 residues in the CDR3. Germline V gives CDR1 GTSNPN, CDR2 SVGIG (reference sequence). V dropped 3 bases and J dropped 11; count of bases not matched to a gene: 5. CDR3 coding DNA: TGTGCCTGGAGGACAGGGGAGGATGCTTTCTTT. Encoded protein: CAWRTGEDAFF.

This chain uses TRBV5-4 with TRBJ2-6, with 8 positions matching TRBD1. Germline V lookup: CDR1 SGHNT, CDR2 YYREEE (reference sequence). This CDR3 is 16 amino acids long. V lost 4 bases and J lost 0; bases outside the gene matches: 3. CDR3 region: CASSRQGRSGANVLTF. The CDR3 DNA is TGTGCCAGCAGCAGACAGGGGCGCTCTGGGGCCAACGTCCTGACTTTC. Based on the CDR3 plus reference TRBV5-4 and TRBJ2-6, the full variable domain is ETGVTQSPTHLIKTRGQQVTLRCSSQSGHNTVSWYQQALGQGPQFIFQYYREEENGRGNFPPRFSGLQFPNYSSELNVNALELDDSALYLCASSRQGRSGANVLTFGAGSRLTVL.

The V gene is TRBV16, the J gene TRBJ1-3; D remains unclear. Germline CDR1 and CDR2: KGHSY and FQNENV. Trimming pared 0 bases from V and 0 bases from J, leaving 6 bases between. The CDR3 totals 15 residues. The CDR3 loop reads CASSQSSVSGNTIYF. The CDR3 DNA is TGTGCCAGCAGCCAATCATCTGTCTCTGGAAACACCATATATTTT.

V is TRBV5-1 and J is TRBJ2-7; perhaps TRBD2 as D (5 bases). The CDR3 has 13 amino acids. V was shortened by 1 base and J by 3 bases, with 8 bases between the two germline ends. Per the germline V gene, CDR1 is SGHRS and CDR2 is YFSETQ. CDR3: CASSLNGNYEQYF. CDR3 nucleotide sequence: TGCGCCAGCAGCTTGAACGGGAACTACGAGCAGTACTTC.

This sequence joins TRBV5-6 and TRBJ2-1; TRBD2 aligns across 9 bases. The CDR3 length is 16 residues. With V trimmed by 0 bases and J by 4 bases, 5 bases remained unmatched. Germline lookup yields CDR1 SGHDT and CDR2 YYEEEE. The CDR3, as DNA: TGTGCCAGCAGCTTGGTGTTGCGGGGGGGTTACAATGAGCAGTTCTTC. Translation gives CASSLVLRGGYNEQFF.

The chain has TRBV3-1 (or the pseudogene TRBV3-2) and TRBJ2-7, with D possibly being TRBD1 (5 bases). From germline, CDR1 is LGHDT and CDR2 YNNKEL (reference sequence). V lost 5 bases, J lost 0 bases, and 14 bases lay in between. CDR3 length equals 15 residues. Here the CDR3 reads CASSLGQVYSYEQYF. Here the CDR3 DNA reads TGTGCCAGCAGCTTGGGGCAGGTTTACTCCTACGAGCAGTACTTC.

The chain links TRBV15 to TRBJ1-1, with D possibly matching TRBD1 (5 bases). The V end lost 5 bases, the J end lost 5 bases, and 15 bases lay between the germline ends. There are 14 residues in the CDR3. Germline CDR1 and CDR2: LNHNV and YYDKDF (reference sequence). The CDR3 DNA is TGTGCCACCAGCGGAACACGGGGGGAAACTGAAGCTTTCTTT. Translating gives CATSGTRGETEAFF.

J is TRBJ2-3 and V is TRBV5-6, with D perhaps matching TRBD2 (5 bases). The CDR3 loop spans 14 amino acids. V shed 1 base and J shed 8 bases, with 14 bases lying between them. The germline gives CDR1 SGHDT, CDR2 YYEEEE. The CDR3 is CASSLYWGEGTQYF. The CDR3 DNA sequence: TGTGCCAGCAGCTTGTACTGGGGTGAGGGTACGCAGTATTTT.

Of note for this clone: The same CDR3 is also encoded by other DNA sequences in this sample. Written as DNA, the CDR3 is TGTGCCACCAGGCAGGGCGGAGAGACCCAGTACTTC. This encodes CATRQGGETQYF. This chain connects TRBV19 to TRBJ2-5; TRBD1 is a possible D gene (5 bases). Trimming stripped 10 bases from V and 4 bases from J, with 13 bases between. Germline CDR1 reads LNHDA; CDR2 reads SQIVND (reference sequence). The CDR3 is made up of 12 amino acids.

CDR3 region: CASSYGTASYEQYF. The CDR3 region has the DNA TGTGCCAGCAGCTACGGGACAGCCTCCTACGAGCAGTACTTC. The V call is TRBV14, the J call TRBJ2-7; the match to TRBD1 covers 7 bases. Germline V CDR1 and CDR2: SGHDN, FVKESK. The CDR3 length is 14 residues. Trimming took 5 bases from V and 0 from J; bases not matched to a gene: 4.

The chain uses TRBV12-3 or TRBV12-4 and TRBJ2-5; possible D gene TRBD2, 5 bases. Trimming stripped 8 bases from V and 7 bases from J, with 14 bases between. This CDR3 region has 12 residues. Written as DNA, the CDR3 is TGTGCCAGCGGCTTCTCAGAGGGGACCCAGTACTTC. Amino acid sequence: CASGFSEGTQYF.

The sample holds one count of this clone. The chain's CDR3 is CASSQIAGGRGHEQYF. The CDR3 nucleotides are TGCGCCAGCAGCCAGATAGCGGGGGGGCGAGGGCACGAGCAGTACTTC. V is TRBV4-1 and J is TRBJ2-7; 11 bases are shared with TRBD2. Germline trimming cut 3 bases from V and 5 bases from J; bases unmatched to any gene: 9. The germline gives CDR1 MGHRA, CDR2 YSYEKL. This CDR3 spans 16 amino acids.

In DNA form, the CDR3 reads TGTGCCTGGAAGGGAGGAGTTTACGAGCAGTACTTC. It translates to CAWKGGVYEQYF. The chain recombines TRBV30 with TRBJ2-7; weak D call: TRBD2 (6 bases). In germline, CDR1 is GTSNPN, CDR2 SVGIG (reference sequence). There are 12 residues in the CDR3. V lost 4 bases, J lost 4 bases, and 11 bases lay in between.

The gene calls are TRBV6-5 and TRBJ2-5; the D gene is possibly TRBD2 (5 bases). The V gene lost 2 bases and the J gene lost 0 bases, with 7 bases spanning the gap. The germline CDR1 and CDR2 sequences are MNHEY and SVGAGI. The length of the CDR3 is 14 residues. CDR3 coding DNA: TGTGCCAGCAGTTACGGAGGAGACCAAGAGACCCAGTACTTC. Translated: CASSYGGDQETQYF.